One and the same sample provided the 7 T cell receptor beta chains below, sequenced in a study of blood T cell repertoires in COVID-19. TCRdb keeps only in-frame clones here, not all; method: immunoSEQ multiplex PCR. The table records 170,000 or so clones, roughly 90% of them present only once. Specimen: peripheral blood. The receptors derive from a man between 45 and 60 years old with acute or convalescent COVID-19.

This clone came up once. The genes are TRBV4-1 and TRBJ1-1, with 7 positions matching TRBD1. Germline V gene data show CDR1 as MGHRA and CDR2 as YSYEKL. V lost 6 bases and J lost 1; bases outside the gene matches: 11. The CDR3 has 16 residues. The CDR3 is CASRTGPGQKNTEAFF. The CDR3, as DNA: TGCGCCAGCAGAACCGGCCCGGGACAGAAGAACACTGAAGCTTTCTTT.

The V call is TRBV4-2, the J call TRBJ2-7; the match to TRBD1 covers 9 bases. V was clipped by 1 base and J by 4 bases; unmatched bases: 5. The CDR3 runs 15 residues. The germline V gene has CDR1 LGHNA and CDR2 YNFKEQ. Here the CDR3 reads CASSQGAGQGYEQYF. The DNA of the CDR3 is TGTGCCAGCAGCCAAGGAGCGGGACAGGGTTACGAGCAGTACTTC.

The chain uses TRBV6-5 and TRBJ1-1, with D perhaps matching TRBD1 (6 bases). The CDR3 totals 15 residues. Germline lookup yields CDR1 MNHEY and CDR2 SVGAGI. Trimming left V 6 bases short and J 6 bases short, with 20 bases between. In nucleotides, the CDR3 is TGTGCCAGCAGGCGCGGGGGGGGCGGTCACCCTGAAGCTTTCTTT. Translated, it gives CASRRGGGGHPEAFF.

The chain has TRBV3-1 (or the pseudogene TRBV3-2) and TRBJ1-2; 8 positions match TRBD1. Unmatched junction bases numbered 12, after V lost 4 bases and J lost 8 bases. The CDR3 extends over 15 amino acids. CDR1 is LGHDT, CDR2 YNNKEL, per germline (reference sequence). As DNA, the CDR3 is TGTGCCAGCAGCCCCACCCAGGACAGGGTAGGCGGCTACACCTTC. Translating it yields CASSPTQDRVGGYTF.

The V and J genes are TRBV6-5 and TRBJ2-2; a weak D match, TRBD1 (6 bases). Germline V gives CDR1 MNHEY, CDR2 SVGAGI. The CDR3 has 15 amino acids. Deletions cut 4 bases from V and 0 bases from J, with 9 bases between. CDR3 DNA: TGTGCCAGCAGTTCCGGGACATCGAACACCGGGGAGCTGTTTTTT. It is translated as CASSSGTSNTGELFF.

The chain is built from TRBV7-9 and TRBJ2-5; TRBD1 is a possible D gene (6 bases). V gave up 2 bases and J gave up 7 bases, with 11 bases separating them. Germline V gene data show CDR1 as SEHNR and CDR2 as FQNEAQ (reference sequence). There are 13 residues in the CDR3. CDR3 DNA sequence: TGTGCCAGCAGCTTATCAGGGGACGTGACCCAGTACTTC. This sequence encodes CASSLSGDVTQYF.

J is TRBJ1-2 and V is TRBV4-3, with 9 bases aligning to TRBD1. The germline V gene encodes CDR1 LGHNA and CDR2 YSLEER. The CDR3 has 18 amino acids. Trimming removed 3 bases from V and 4 bases from J; junction bases left unmatched: 15. CDR3 in amino acids: CASSQDVVQGAYIYGYTF. Here the CDR3 DNA reads TGCGCCAGCAGCCAGGATGTCGTACAGGGGGCTTACATCTATGGCTACACCTTC.